The present T cell receptor (beta chain) was sequenced within a study of OX40 agonist ivuxolimab in advanced cancers. Background for the entire study: Ivuxolimab was an agonistic, fully human IgG2 monoclonal antibody directed against OX40 (CD134), a costimulatory receptor. Intravenous ivuxolimab was administered to patients every 2 weeks at six dose levels: 0.01, 0.1, 0.3, 1.5, 3 and 10 mg/kg. Among the roughly 52 dose-escalation patients, some 20 had hepatocellular carcinoma, around 15 melanoma, 9 renal cell carcinoma and 9 head and neck cancer. The dose-escalation cohort was almost 85% male with a mean age of roughly 62 years, ranging from roughly 23 to 80. Prior anti-PD-1, anti-PD-L1 or anti-CTLA-4 therapy was permitted, and approximately 40% of dose-escalation patients had received checkpoint inhibitors. Partial responses occurred in three dose-escalation patients: two with cutaneous melanoma and one with hepatocellular carcinoma. The purpose of peripheral TCRbeta sequencing was to test whether ivuxolimab changed TCR sequence diversity and led to clonal T-cell expansion. The paper reports the monotherapy dose-escalation portion (N of about 50 patients) of the phase I ivuxolimab trial.

In the case of this clone: Its antigen is currently not known. Base qualities are not at hand, and no much larger clone is one base apart.

Patients with autoimmune disease history or receiving systemic immunosuppression were excluded from the trial. Peripheral blood for TCR sequencing was drawn from every dose cohort at baseline, at cycle 4 day 1 and at cycle 7 day 1. The samples were taken from a phase I, first-in-human, multicenter, open-label dose-escalation trial of ivuxolimab. The trial enrolled adults with locally advanced or metastatic head and neck squamous cell, hepatocellular, melanoma or renal cell carcinoma. Before TCR sequencing, CD4+ T cells and CD8+ T cells from peripheral blood were sorted into separate populations. Spanning cysteine to phenylalanine, the CDR3 consists of 14 amino acids. Solely the CDR3 DNA is kept, with 42 bases framed from the first base. V ends up 4 bases short and J 5 bases short, with an unmatched junction base count of 8. Based on the germline V gene, the CDR1 and CDR2 sequences are SGHRS and YFSETQ.

Genomic DNA was isolated from the sorted cells so that the TCRbeta CDR3 region could be sequenced. The immunoSEQ Assay was used for sequencing of TCRbeta CDR3 regions. TCRdb obtained this table from immuneACCESS and retained in-frame rearrangements with V and J assigned. These tables miss some clones; where compared with another copy, unresolved V genes account for less than half of the shortfall, and the remainder is unexplained. This sample gives 55,000 to 90,000 clones in total; roughly 80% of them show up just once. 1.1% of the sample comes from the top ten. Overall study outcomes, separate from this receptor: In the 0.1-3.0 mg/kg groups, partial responders were among the patients with the lowest normalized peripheral clonal expansion, particularly in CD8+ T cells. The antigen specificity of the peripheral T cells that underwent clonal expansion was not determined. On average, CD8+ T cells showed more expanded clones than CD4+ T cells after ivuxolimab. At doses of 0.1 to 3.0 mg/kg, clonal expansion of both CD4+ and CD8+ blood T cells was observed from baseline to week 6. Low levels of normalized T-cell clonal expansion were also seen in some nonresponding patients.

Sequenced material: CD4+ or CD8+ T cells sorted from blood, taken in a trial of the OX40 agonist ivuxolimab. This receptor was obtained from an adult with an advanced solid tumor such as melanoma, head and neck, liver or kidney cancer. The sequence is built from TRBV5-1 and TRBJ2-5; 7 central bases correspond to TRBD1. The nucleotide sequence reads TGCGCCAGCAGCATGCAGACAGGGCAGGAGACCCAGTACTTC. This yields the protein CASSMQTGQETQYF. Reference TRBV5-1 and TRBJ2-5 genes cover what lies past the CDR3, so the full variable domain is KAGVTQTPRYLIKTRGQQVTLSCSPISGHRSVSWYQQTPGQGLQFLFEYFSETQRNKGNFPGRFSGRQFSNSRSEMNVSTLELGDSALYLCASSMQTGQETQYFGPGTRLLVL.